This T cell receptor beta chain was found in a study of shared clonotypes between healthy human individuals. Using immunoSEQ multiplex PCR, the repertoire was profiled, and TCRdb retains in-frame clones only, with some absent. Of about 79,000 clones listed, around 57% are singletons. The germline V gene encodes CDR1 LGHNT and CDR2 FRNRAP. With 2 bases removed from V and 1 base from J, the gap between germline ends came to 5 bases. The CDR3 loop spans 13 amino acids. Sequenced: memory CD8+ T cells sorted from blood. The subset is: CD45RO+ cells pooled with CCR7-negative TemRA cells. This TCR was recovered from a man aged 25 to 45 in good health. This sequence joins TRBV12-5 and TRBJ2-5; D unclear. CDR3 DNA: TGTGCTAGTGGTTTGAACCTCCAAGAGACCCAGTACTTC. As protein: CASGLNLQETQYF.